The T cell receptor beta chain under discussion was sequenced for a study of ipilimumab plus nivolumab after autologous stem cell transplantation. The CDR3 length is 12 residues. V dropped 4 bases and J dropped 6 bases, with 7 bases sitting between them. Germline V gene sequence: CDR1 ENHRY, CDR2 SYGVKD. Data came from immunoSEQ multiplex PCR; TCRdb stores just in-frame clones and leaves some out. This table holds fewer than 45,000 clones, approximately 92% found once. The receptor's source is a male donor with multiple myeloma. The chain employs TRBV10-3 and TRBJ2-4; D is unresolved. Sample: PBMCs, taken in a trial of ipilimumab plus nivolumab as post-transplant consolidation. As DNA, the CDR3 is TGTGCCATCAGTGGGACGGGAAACATTCAGTACTTC. Its protein product is CAISGTGNIQYF.